This TCR beta chain came from a study of tumor and adjacent non-tumor tissue in lung cancer. Study-wide points: In normal lung, the top 100 clones were significantly more dominant than in tumor.

The germline V and J ends were trimmed by 2 bases and 10 bases, with 21 bases remaining between them. The CDR3 length is 16 residues. The germline V gene has CDR1 MDHEN and CDR2 SYDVKM. As regards this clonotype: What it binds is unknown.

TCRbeta libraries were built with three rounds of nested PCR, modified from ARM-PCR. TCRdb re-called the multiplex PCR reads with MiXCR, one entry per CDR3 protein. The repertoire has about 90,000 distinct CDR3 sequences, more than 60% of them found once; the top ten carry 15%. This sample's RNA came from whole unsorted tissue. The sample consisted of lung tumor tissue. The chain employs TRBV28 and TRBJ1-5; a possible D gene is TRBD1 (6 bases). This sequence was found in a man between 65 and 85 years old with non-small cell lung cancer. CDR3 nucleotide sequence: TGTGCCAGCAGTTTAGGCTGGGGGCGAGTAAGACAACCCCAGCATTTT. This sequence encodes CASSLGWGRVRQPQHF.